This TCR beta chain stems from a study of T-cell memory formation after mild COVID-19. TCR alpha and TCR beta cDNA libraries with sample barcodes and UMIs came from 5'RACE using constant-segment primers. TCRdb called the 5' RACE reads again in MiXCR, with one record for every CDR3 protein. In the table there are just over 400,000 distinct CDR3 sequences, 20% to 30% of which are singletons. V dropped 4 bases and J dropped 2; count of bases not matched to a gene: 6. The CDR3 is 15 residues long. Germline V gene data show CDR1 as SGHVS and CDR2 as FNYEAQ. Whole-study results and caveats: Pre-infection memory already had some responding clones, implying cross-reactive memory joined. Largely, contracting CD4+ clones fell within CM and EM, and contracting CD8+ clones within EMRA. The second-wave clones peaking on day 37 were not confirmed as SARS-CoV-2-specific.

This clonotype was recorded many times. Its antigen is undetermined. The specimen sequenced was PBMCs or a T cell subset sorted from them (not recorded which). The chain employs TRBV7-6 and TRBJ2-3; 7 nucleotides agree with TRBD1. The TCR originated in an adult woman who had mild COVID-19 (a few samples of this study predate the infection). Cell type and time point are not known. The CDR3 nucleotides are TGTGCCAGCAGCTCAACAGGGGCCTCCACAGATACGCAGTATTTT. Residues: CASSSTGASTDTQYF.